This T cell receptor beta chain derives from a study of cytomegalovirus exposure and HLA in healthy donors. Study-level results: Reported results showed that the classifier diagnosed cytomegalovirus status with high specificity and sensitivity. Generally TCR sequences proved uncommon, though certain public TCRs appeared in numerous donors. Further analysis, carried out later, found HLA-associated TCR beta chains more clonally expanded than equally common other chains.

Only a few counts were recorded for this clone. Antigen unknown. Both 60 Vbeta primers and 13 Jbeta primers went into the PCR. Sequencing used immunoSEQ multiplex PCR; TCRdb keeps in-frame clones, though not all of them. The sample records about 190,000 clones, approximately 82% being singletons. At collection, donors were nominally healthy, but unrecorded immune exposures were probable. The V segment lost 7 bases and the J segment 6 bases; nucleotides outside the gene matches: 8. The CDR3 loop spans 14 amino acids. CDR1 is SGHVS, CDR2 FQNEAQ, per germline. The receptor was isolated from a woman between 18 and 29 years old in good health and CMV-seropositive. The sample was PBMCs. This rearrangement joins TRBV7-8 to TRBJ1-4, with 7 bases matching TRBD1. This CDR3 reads CASNRRGLDEKLFF. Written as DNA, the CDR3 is TGTGCCAGCAACCGTAGGGGGCTTGATGAAAAACTGTTTTTT.